This TCR beta chain was documented in a study of shared clonotypes between healthy human individuals. Study conclusions and caveats: Sharing across a handful of donors was seen in roughly 5.2% of naive CD4 clonotypes.

A note on this clone: Its antigen is as yet unknown.

The method was immunoSEQ multiplex PCR; TCRdb's version includes in-frame clones alone and lacks a portion of them. The table records about 79,000 clones, 62% of them present only once. The germline V and J ends were trimmed by 3 bases and 0 bases, with 12 bases remaining between them. The CDR3 extends over 16 amino acids. Germline V gene data show CDR1 as MNHEY and CDR2 as SMNVEV (reference sequence). The chain recombines TRBV27 with TRBJ2-4, with D possibly TRBD1 on 6 matching bases. The receptor's source is a man aged 30-40 years in good health. Sequencing used memory CD8+ T cells sorted from blood. Subset indicated: CD45RO+ cells pooled with CCR7-negative TemRA cells. CDR3 bases: TGTGCCAGCAGTTTGGCAGGGGCACTAGCCAAAAACATTCAGTACTTC. Its translation is CASSLAGALAKNIQYF.